This T cell receptor (beta chain) stems from a study of blood T cell repertoires in COVID-19 (dated by TCRdb to the early 2020s). A note on the overall study: The collaborator samples originated in the United States, Italy and Spain and spanned the acute and convalescent phases of COVID-19. The material from the prospective study consisted of cDNA or gDNA derived from T cells, B-cell-depleted T cells, or PBMCs. The dataset comprised deeply sampled blood TCRbeta repertoires from subjects exposed to, actively infected with, or recovered from COVID-19. A freely available public database, intended as a resource for researchers studying the immune response to SARS-CoV-2, is where the repertoires were released. Samples came from the ongoing ImmuneRACE study (first 160 participants) plus 1,254 subjects from 6 global collaborators. Nearly every sample came with metadata listing a de-identified subject ID, COVID-19 status, age in years and sex. Where HLA class I and class II types were available, the types were taken from metadata supplied by the sample provider, not from assay-based typing. Summary of the overall study and its limitations: Clinical and demographic metadata were provided uncurated, with the amount varying by source and participant.

As for this clone: The antigen this receptor binds is unknown. No qualities accompany the bases; no much larger clone lies one base away.

The germline V gene (reference sequence) supplies CDR1 MNHEY and CDR2 SMNVEV. From V the trimming removes 3 bases and from J it removes 5 bases, while the gene matches leave 6 bases of the junction unaccounted for. The CDR3 covers 14 residues, taking in both the cysteine and the phenylalanine. Just CDR3 DNA is preserved here, 42 bases in frame from base 1. TCRbeta CDR3 regions were amplified from genomic DNA using the immunoSEQ Assay, a bias-controlled multiplex PCR. The paper's processing steps were these. Within the assay, amplification of reference gene primers was used to estimate how many nucleated cells each sample contained. To quantify the absolute abundance of each unique TCRbeta CDR3 rearrangement, sequence reads were collapsed and filtered. Productive Simpson clonality was computed per sample as the square root of Simpson's diversity index over productive rearrangements. TCRdb obtained this table from immuneACCESS and retained in-frame rearrangements with V and J assigned. These tables miss some clones; where compared with another copy, unresolved V genes account for less than half of the shortfall, and the remainder is unexplained. That table supplies the V and J calls and clone size; D and trimming were determined from the DNA. This sample is represented by approximately 170,000 clones; approximately 86% of them were singletons. The top ten hold under 9.5% of the sample.

Each collaborating institution followed its own protocols to collect whole blood in K2EDTA tubes. Collaborator samples were shipped for TCRbeta analysis as frozen whole blood, isolated PBMCs, or DNA extracted from either sample type. This sequence originates from a man in his fifties or sixties with active or convalescent COVID-19. The chain is made from TRBV27 and TRBJ2-5; 7 bases in the junction line up with TRBD1. The sample consisted of peripheral blood. The sequenced DNA is TGTGCCAGCAGTTTTGGGTCGACAGGGGAGACCCAGTACTTC. Translated, it gives CASSFGSTGETQYF.